This entry describes one T cell receptor beta chain. The data are from a study of control samples from healthy donors and cancer patients. The J segment lost 4 bases and the V segment lost 2 bases, leaving 11 bases of the junction unmatched. The CDR3 covers 16 residues. The V gene's germline CDR1 is PRHDT and CDR2 FYEKMQ (reference sequence). Using immunoSEQ multiplex PCR, the repertoire was profiled, and TCRdb retains in-frame clones only, with some absent. The sample has approximately 160,000 clones, roughly 90% seen once. The receptor was isolated from a woman younger than 45 in good health. The rearrangement links TRBV13 to TRBJ2-7; 7 positions match TRBD1. The sequenced sample was blood. CDR3 in amino acids: CASSLKRTGLGYEQYF. The CDR3 DNA follows: TGTGCCAGCAGCTTAAAACGGACAGGCCTAGGTTACGAGCAGTACTTC. Full variable domain (missing parts from reference TRBV13 and TRBJ2-7): AAGVIQSPRHLIKEKRETATLKCYPIPRHDTVYWYQQGPGQDPQFLISFYEKMQSDKGSIPDRFSAQQFSDYHSELNMSSLELGDSALYFCASSLKRTGLGYEQYFGPGTRLTVT.